Below are 12 T cell receptor beta chains sequenced from a single sample in a study of OX40 agonist ivuxolimab in advanced cancers. TCRdb's copy holds only in-frame clones and misses some; the assay was immunoSEQ multiplex PCR. The sample yields some 60,000 clones, 70% to 90% seen once. Sequenced material: CD4+ or CD8+ T cells sorted from blood, taken in a trial of the OX40 agonist ivuxolimab. Source of these receptors: an adult with an advanced solid tumor such as melanoma, head and neck, liver or kidney cancer.

The count of this clone is one. This chain joins TRBV29-1 and TRBJ2-5; unclear D gene. Trimming left V 7 bases short and J 1 base short, with 13 bases between. CDR1 and CDR2 (germline): SQVTM, ANQGSEA. The length of the CDR3 is 13 residues. In DNA form, the CDR3 reads TGCAGCGCGGCTCGGACGGCCCAAGAGACCCAGTACTTC. It translates to CSAARTAQETQYF.

The rearrangement joins TRBV7-8 to TRBJ2-1; 7 bases are a match to TRBD2. CDR1 is SGHVS and CDR2 is FQNEAQ in the germline V gene. This CDR3 is 15 amino acids long. The J segment lost 6 bases and the V segment lost 2 bases, leaving 7 bases of the junction unmatched. The CDR3 loop is CASSLSGGLFNEQFF. CDR3 nucleotides: TGTGCCAGCAGCTTATCGGGAGGCCTGTTCAATGAGCAGTTCTTC.

The chain carries TRBV2 and TRBJ2-7; D remains ambiguous. The V gene's germline CDR1 is SNHLY and CDR2 FYNNEI. This CDR3 region has 11 residues. Trimming shortened V by 5 bases and J by 4 bases, and 6 bases separated the two germline ends. In DNA, the CDR3 is TGTGCCAGCAGTTCAAGATACGAGCAGTACTTC. Translated, it gives CASSSRYEQYF.

The chain carries TRBV6-4 and TRBJ2-7, with D possibly TRBD2 on 6 matching bases. The germline V gene encodes CDR1 MRHNA and CDR2 SNTAGT. The CDR3 is 16 residues long. V was pared by 0 bases and J by 0 bases, with 12 bases between. The CDR3 region has the DNA TGTGCCAGCAGTGACTCTCGCGGGATAAGCTCCTACGAGCAGTACTTC. Translation gives CASSDSRGISSYEQYF.

The chain links TRBV11-2 to TRBJ1-6, with D possibly matching TRBD1 (5 bases). The CDR3 extends over 14 amino acids. CDR1 SGHAT and CDR2 FQNNGV come from the germline V gene. V was clipped by 4 bases and J by 8 bases, with 12 bases between them. Written as DNA, the CDR3 is TGTGCCAGCAGCTCGACAGTTACACATTCACCCCTCCACTTT. Its translation: CASSSTVTHSPLHF.

V and J are TRBV29-1 and TRBJ2-3, with D possibly being TRBD2 (6 bases). Trimming took off 7 bases at V and 1 base at J, with 15 bases between the two ends. The CDR3 has 14 residues. Per the germline V gene, CDR1 is SQVTM and CDR2 is ANQGSEA. DNA of the CDR3: TGCAGCGCCGGAATACCTAGCGGCACAGATACGCAGTATTTT. Amino acids: CSAGIPSGTDTQYF.

The rearrangement joins TRBV13 to TRBJ2-1, with a possible D match to TRBD1 (6 bases). Germline assignment: CDR1 PRHDT and CDR2 FYEKMQ (reference sequence). CDR3 length: 16 residues. V lost 1 base, J lost 2 bases, and 12 bases lay in between. CDR3 region: CASSLAGDGPYNEQFF. In DNA, the CDR3 is TGTGCCAGCAGCTTAGCAGGGGATGGGCCCTACAATGAGCAGTTCTTC.

This clone was seen a single time. This CDR3 is CASSPTEAGLAFF. As DNA, the CDR3 is TGTGCCAGCTCACCAACAGAGGCAGGGCTGGCTTTCTTT. V is TRBV18 and J is TRBJ1-1, with D perhaps matching TRBD1 (5 bases). The CDR3 has 13 amino acids. In germline, CDR1 is KGHSH, CDR2 LQKENI. Trimming left V 2 bases short and J 11 bases short, with 15 bases between. Full variable domain (rest looked up from reference TRBV18 and TRBJ1-1): NAGVMQNPRHLVRRRGQEARLRCSPMKGHSHVYWYRQLPEEGLKFMVYLQKENIIDESGMPKERFSAEFPKEGPSILRIQQVVRGDSAAYFCASSPTEAGLAFFGQGTRLTVV.

This clone was picked up one time. J is TRBJ2-3 and V is TRBV6-1; a possible D gene is TRBD2 (6 bases). The CDR3 spans 15 residues. V was cut by 2 bases and J by 0 bases, with 9 bases left in between. Germline CDR1 reads MNHNS; CDR2 reads SASEGT. CDR3 loop: CASSESGTSTDTQYF. The CDR3 nucleotides read TGTGCCAGCAGTGAATCCGGGACTAGCACAGATACGCAGTATTTT.

V is TRBV7-2 and J is TRBJ2-3, with D possibly being TRBD1 (6 bases). Germline CDR1 reads SGHTA; CDR2 reads FQGNSA. Between the trimmed V and J ends, which lost 7 bases and 3 bases, there was a span of 20 bases. The CDR3 has 16 residues. CDR3 nucleotides: TGTGCCAGCACCCGTCTCATGACAGGCGATACAGATACGCAGTATTTT. This codes for CASTRLMTGDTDTQYF. The full variable domain, completed using reference TRBV7-2 and TRBJ2-3, is GAGVSQSPSNKVTEKGKDVELRCDPISGHTALYWYRQSLGQGLEFLIYFQGNSAPDKSGLPSDRFSAERTGGSVSTLTIQRTQQEDSAVYLCASTRLMTGDTDTQYFGPGTRLTVL.

This chain uses TRBV28 with TRBJ1-6; D unclear. Trimming pared 2 bases from V and 6 bases from J, leaving 11 bases between. The CDR3 sequence is 15 residues long. Per the germline V gene, CDR1 is MDHEN and CDR2 is SYDVKM. The CDR3 nucleotides are TGTGCCAGCAGTTTAGGAGGACGGCCTAATTCACCCCTCCACTTT. This encodes CASSLGGRPNSPLHF.

V gene TRBV10-3 combines with J gene TRBJ2-3; no clear D. The V end was cut by 2 bases, the J end by 2 bases, with 5 bases between. Germline V gene sequence: CDR1 ENHRY, CDR2 SYGVKD. The CDR3 contains 13 residues. As DNA, the CDR3 is TGTGCCATCAGTGAGGCAGTCACAGATACGCAGTATTTT. Encoded protein: CAISEAVTDTQYF.